Described below is a single T cell receptor (beta chain) sequence and its context. Its antigen is unidentified. The data were taken from a study of spatial heterogeneity in lung cancer. Whole-study context: The follow-up PBMC samples were sequenced whenever they were available. The median time to follow-up was roughly 24 months after resection. Beta-chain sequences consistently outnumbered alpha-chain sequences in detection.

Individually, TCR cDNA molecules were each labelled with a unique molecular identifier. MiXCR was run by TCRdb on the 5' RACE reads, yielding one entry per CDR3 protein. Of about 120,000 distinct CDR3 sequences listed, 12% are singletons. This CDR3 contains 14 residues. V lost 3 bases and J lost 2, with 9 bases in between. The germline V gene encodes CDR1 KGHDR and CDR2 SFDVKD. Whole-study results and caveats: There were more appearances of ubiquitous expanded tumor TCRs in blood at resection than at follow-up.

Sample time point: blood at routine non-recurrence follow-up after resection. Unsorted whole RNA of tumor, nontumor lung or frozen PBMC was sequenced. This chain connects TRBV24-1 to TRBJ2-5; D perhaps matches TRBD1 (6 bases). The sequence came from a male donor with early-stage non-small cell lung cancer. The sequencing here drew on PBMCs, taken at follow-up. As DNA, the CDR3 is TGTGCCACCAGTGATACAGGACAGCAAGAGACCCAGTACTTC. Translating it yields CATSDTGQQETQYF.